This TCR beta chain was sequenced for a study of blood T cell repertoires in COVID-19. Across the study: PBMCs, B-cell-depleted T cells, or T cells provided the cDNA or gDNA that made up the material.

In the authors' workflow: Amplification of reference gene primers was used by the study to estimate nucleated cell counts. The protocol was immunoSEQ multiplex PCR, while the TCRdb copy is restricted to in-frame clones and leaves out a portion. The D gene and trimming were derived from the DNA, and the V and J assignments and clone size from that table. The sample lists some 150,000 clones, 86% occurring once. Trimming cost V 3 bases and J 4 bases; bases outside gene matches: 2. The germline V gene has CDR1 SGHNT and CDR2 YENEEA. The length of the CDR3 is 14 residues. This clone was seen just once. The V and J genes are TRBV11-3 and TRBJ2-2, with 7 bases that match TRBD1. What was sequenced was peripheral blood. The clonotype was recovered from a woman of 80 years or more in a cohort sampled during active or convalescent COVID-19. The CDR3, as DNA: TGTGCCAGCAGCTTTACAGGGGCCACCGGGGAGCTGTTTTTT. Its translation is CASSFTGATGELFF.